This T cell receptor beta chain was documented in a study of tumor and adjacent non-tumor tissue in lung cancer. Background on the study: On average, productive TCRbeta reads reached about 4.17 million per sample. Notes on the study in general: Normal lung showed higher cumulative top 100 clone frequency than tumor.

This clonotype has at least ten counts. Its matching antigen is unknown. CDR3 length: 12 residues. The library came from three nested PCR rounds adapted from ARM-PCR protocols. TCRdb used MiXCR to reprocess the multiplex PCR reads, holding one entry per CDR3 protein. The sample holds 90,000 or so distinct CDR3 sequences, about 66% seen once. No cell sorting was done before RNA was extracted from the tissue. The sequence was collected from a man between 70 and 80 years old with non-small cell lung cancer. Sequencing was done on a sample of lung tumor tissue. The chain recombines TRBV12-3 or TRBV12-4 with TRBJ1-1; D is unclear. The CDR3 sequence is CATEKMNTEAFF. DNA of the CDR3: TGTGCGACGGAGAAGATGAACACTGAAGCTTTCTTT.